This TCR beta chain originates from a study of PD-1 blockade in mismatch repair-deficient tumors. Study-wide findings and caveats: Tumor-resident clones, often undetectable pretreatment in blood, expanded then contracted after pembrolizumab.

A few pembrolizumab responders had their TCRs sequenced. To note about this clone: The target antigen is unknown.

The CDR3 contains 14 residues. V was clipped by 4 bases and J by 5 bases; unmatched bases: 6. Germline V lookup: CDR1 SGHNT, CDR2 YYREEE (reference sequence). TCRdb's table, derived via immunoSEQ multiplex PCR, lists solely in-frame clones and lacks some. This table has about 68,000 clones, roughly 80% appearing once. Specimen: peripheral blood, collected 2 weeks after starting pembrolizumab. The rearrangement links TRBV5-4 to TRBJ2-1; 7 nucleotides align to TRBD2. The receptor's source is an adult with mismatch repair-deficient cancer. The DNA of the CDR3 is TGTGCCAGCAGCCGGCGGGAGAGTCACAATGAGCAGTTCTTC. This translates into CASSRRESHNEQFF.